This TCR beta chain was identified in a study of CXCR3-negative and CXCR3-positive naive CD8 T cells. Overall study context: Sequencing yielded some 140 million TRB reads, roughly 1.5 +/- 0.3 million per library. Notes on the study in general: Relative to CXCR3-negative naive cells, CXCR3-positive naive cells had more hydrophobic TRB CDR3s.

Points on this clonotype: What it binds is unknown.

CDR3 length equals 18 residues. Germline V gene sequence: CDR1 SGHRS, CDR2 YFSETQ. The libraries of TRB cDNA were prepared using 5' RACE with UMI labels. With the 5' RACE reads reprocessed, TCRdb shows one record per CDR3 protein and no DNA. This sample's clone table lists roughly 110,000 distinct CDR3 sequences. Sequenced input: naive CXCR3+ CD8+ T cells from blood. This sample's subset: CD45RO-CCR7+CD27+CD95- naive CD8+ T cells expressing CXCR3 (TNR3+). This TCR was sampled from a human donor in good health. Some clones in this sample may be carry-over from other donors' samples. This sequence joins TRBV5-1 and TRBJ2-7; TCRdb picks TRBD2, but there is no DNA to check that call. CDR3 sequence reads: CASSRIPSGERGSYEQYF.